This T cell receptor beta chain was recorded in a study of blood T cell repertoires in COVID-19. Looking at the study overall: Sites across the United States, Italy and Spain contributed samples from acute and convalescent COVID-19. Sources were T cells, B-cell-depleted T cells, or PBMCs; the material itself was cDNA or gDNA.

CDR3 length equals 13 residues. Trimming left V 0 bases short and J 8 bases short, with 10 bases between. Germline CDR1 KGHSH, CDR2 LQKENI. Original methodology: Estimation of nucleated cell counts was performed using reference gene primer amplification. Some clones are missing from TCRdb's copy, which holds only in-frame ones; the method was immunoSEQ multiplex PCR. Clone size and V and J calls were adopted from that table, with D and trimming inferred from the DNA. There are 200,000 or so clones in the sample; around 80% occur only once, and about 2.3% lies in the top ten. V and J are TRBV18 and TRBJ1-2; no clear D gene. This TCR came from a man aged 40-55 years who had recovered from COVID-19. Specimen: peripheral blood. CDR3 bases: TGTGCCAGCTCACCACCGTCCAGCGGCGGCTACACCTTC. It yields the protein CASSPPSSGGYTF.